The present T cell receptor beta chain was sequenced within a study of shared clonotypes between healthy human individuals. Study-level background: For every donor, three CD4 naive, three CD4 memory, two CD8 naive and one CD8 memory plates were used. Overall study findings and caveats: Generation probabilities were higher for clonotypes shared across all four sorted-subset donors than for unshared ones.

With respect to this clone: Its specificity is not known.

The CDR3 covers 13 residues. V was cut by 0 bases and J by 6 bases, with 9 bases left in between. Germline V lookup: CDR1 LNHNV, CDR2 YYDKDF (reference sequence). Clones were sequenced by immunoSEQ multiplex PCR, and TCRdb holds only the in-frame ones, with some missing. The sample consists of roughly 1.5 million clones, about 98% of them appearing once. This clonotype originated in a young man in good health. Sequenced sample: naive CD4+ T cells sorted from blood. Subset denoted: CD45RA+ positively selected. The chain couples TRBV15 to TRBJ2-7; D remains unclear. CDR3 region: CATSRDSGSEQYF. CDR3 DNA sequence: TGTGCCACCAGCAGAGATAGTGGTTCCGAGCAGTACTTC.